The 21 T cell receptor beta chains below were found in one sample sequenced in a study of lymphopenia after photon versus proton radiotherapy. The assay was immunoSEQ multiplex PCR, and TCRdb's table has in-frame clones only and misses some. The sample contains about 42,000 clones, around 86% of which appear only once. Sequenced here: peripheral blood, sampled from a patient treated with proton-based radiotherapy. All receptors derive from a woman between 70 and 85 years old with pancreatic cancer.

The J gene is TRBJ1-2, the V gene TRBV2, with a possible D match to TRBD1 (5 bases). The germline V gene encodes CDR1 SNHLY and CDR2 FYNNEI. V was clipped by 6 bases and J by 4 bases, with 15 bases between them. This CDR3 spans 14 amino acids. This CDR3 is CASSVEGRVYGYTF. In nucleotides, the CDR3 is TGTGCCAGCAGCGTGGAGGGGAGAGTCTATGGCTACACCTTC.

The rearrangement joins TRBV19 to TRBJ2-2; TRBD1 is a possible D gene (7 bases). Trimming removed 5 bases at V and 5 bases at J, with 12 bases between. Germline V gene data show CDR1 as LNHDA and CDR2 as SQIVND (reference sequence). This CDR3 spans 14 amino acids. CDR3 protein: CASSRQGGTGELFF. DNA for the CDR3: TGTGCCAGTAGTCGACAGGGAGGTACCGGGGAGCTGTTTTTT.

This clone was recorded once. This chain links TRBV11-3 with TRBJ2-3, with 7 positions matching TRBD1. The CDR3 covers 15 residues. The V gene end was trimmed by 5 bases and the J gene end by 0 bases; junction bases not matched to a gene: 5. CDR1 and CDR2 (germline): SGHNT, YENEEA. The CDR3 sequence is CASSPGQTSTDTQYF. For the CDR3, the DNA is TGTGCCAGCAGCCCGGGACAGACTAGCACAGATACGCAGTATTTT.

There are a few counts of this clone. The genes are TRBV28 and TRBJ2-5, with a possible D match to TRBD1 (5 bases). Germline CDR1 reads MDHEN; CDR2 reads SYDVKM. V lost 5 bases, J lost 4 bases, and 11 bases lay in between. This CDR3 has 13 amino acids. The CDR3 region is CASSRQLRETQYF. The CDR3 region has the DNA TGTGCCAGCAGTCGACAGCTTCGAGAGACCCAGTACTTC.

The chain recombines TRBV2 with TRBJ2-7; no clear D. The CDR3 is made up of 13 amino acids. V was clipped by 7 bases and J by 6 bases, with 16 bases between them. Germline CDR1 and CDR2: SNHLY and FYNNEI. The CDR3, as DNA: TGTGCCAGCAAACTGACCGTGGCTTCCGAGCAGTACTTC. It codes for CASKLTVASEQYF. Looking up the rest from reference TRBV2 and TRBJ2-7 gives the full variable domain: EPEVTQTPSHQVTQMGQEVILRCVPISNHLYFYWYRQILGQKVEFLVSFYNNEISEKSEIFDDQFSVERPDGSNFTLKIRSTKLEDSAMYFCASKLTVASEQYFGPGTRLTVT.

This chain connects TRBV30 to TRBJ2-5, with D tentatively TRBD2 (6 bases). The germline CDR1 and CDR2 sequences are GTSNPN and SVGIG (reference sequence). V was pared by 2 bases and J by 5 bases, with 9 bases between. The CDR3 is 12 amino acids. CDR3 bases: TGTGCCTGGAGTCACAGCGGGGAGACCCAGTACTTC. This codes for CAWSHSGETQYF.

Here the CDR3 DNA reads TGCGCCAGCAGCCAAGATAAGTTAATGAACACTGAAGCTTTCTTT. Translation gives CASSQDKLMNTEAFF. This chain uses TRBV4-3 with TRBJ1-1; no reliable D call. The CDR3 consists of 15 residues. Germline CDR1 reads LGHNA; CDR2 reads YSLEER. V lost 0 bases and J lost 0, with 8 bases in between.

This chain uses TRBV7-2 with TRBJ2-1, with 14 positions matching TRBD2. V was pared by 5 bases and J by 5 bases, with 14 bases of the junction left unmatched. The CDR3 totals 19 residues. Germline V CDR1 and CDR2: SGHTA, FQGNSA. CDR3 nucleotides: TGTGCCAGCAGCCCTAAGGGGACTAGCGGGAGCGGGGCCAACAATGAGCAGTTCTTC. Encoded protein: CASSPKGTSGSGANNEQFF.

The chain has TRBV28 and TRBJ2-3; 13 bases agree with TRBD2. This CDR3 has 15 amino acids. Trimming at V came to 6 bases and at J to 5 bases, leaving 5 bases not matched to a gene. Germline-derived CDR1 and CDR2 are MDHEN and SYDVKM. The DNA for the CDR3 is TGTGCCAGCAGACGACTAGCGGGAGGTCAAGATACGCAGTATTTT. Translating it yields CASRRLAGGQDTQYF. Using reference TRBV28 and TRBJ2-3 for the parts outside the CDR3, the full variable domain is DVKVTQSSRYLVKRTGEKVFLECVQDMDHENMFWYRQDPGLGLRLIYFSYDVKMKEKGDIPEGYSVSREKKERFSLILESASTNQTSMYLCASRRLAGGQDTQYFGPGTRLTVL.

The rearrangement joins TRBV5-5 to TRBJ1-1, with a weak D call TRBD1 (6 bases). Between the trimmed V and J ends, which lost 9 bases and 4 bases, there was a span of 16 bases. Per germline, CDR1 SGHKS and CDR2 YYEKEE (reference sequence). The CDR3 has 13 amino acids. CDR3 amino acids: CATRTDRGTEAFF. The CDR3 DNA sequence: TGTGCCACTAGGACAGACCGGGGCACTGAAGCTTTCTTT.

The chain recombines TRBV29-1 with TRBJ2-2, with D possibly TRBD2 on 5 matching bases. The CDR3 is 11 amino acids. Trimming left V 4 bases short and J 6 bases short, with 6 bases between. Germline V gene lookup returns CDR1 SQVTM and CDR2 ANQGSEA. CDR3 sequence: CSVGGSGELFF. The CDR3 DNA reads as TGCAGCGTTGGCGGGTCCGGGGAGCTGTTTTTT.

The chain joins TRBV5-6 to TRBJ2-1; weak D call: TRBD1 (6 bases). The germline V gene encodes CDR1 SGHDT and CDR2 YYEEEE. V shed 4 bases and J shed 0 bases, with 17 bases lying between them. The length of the CDR3 is 17 residues. The CDR3 DNA is TGTGCCAGCAGCCGACCCCAGGGGCGGAGCTCCTACAATGAGCAGTTCTTC. Translated: CASSRPQGRSSYNEQFF. The variable domain in full, with the rest retrieved from reference TRBV5-6 and TRBJ2-1, is DAGVTQSPTHLIKTRGQQVTLRCSPKSGHDTVSWYQQALGQGPQFIFQYYEEEERQRGNFPDRFSGHQFPNYSSELNVNALLLGDSALYLCASSRPQGRSSYNEQFFGPGTRLTVL.

The CDR3 DNA follows: TGCGCCAGCAGCTTGGCGGGTAGAATTGCAGAGACCCAGTACTTC. Translating it yields CASSLAGRIAETQYF. This sequence joins TRBV5-1 and TRBJ2-5; no definite D call. Germline CDR1 SGHRS, CDR2 YFSETQ. Deletions cut 0 bases from V and 4 bases from J, with 13 bases between. The CDR3 extends over 15 amino acids.

Remarks on this clone: An end of the junction differs from the germline gene, which may be a read error. The chain combines TRBV7-7 with TRBJ2-3, with 8 nucleotides matching TRBD1. Germline V CDR1 and CDR2: SSHAT, FNYEAQ (reference sequence). CDR3 size: 17 residues. The DNA of the CDR3 is TGTGCTAGCAGCCCAGACGGGACAGGCTATAGCACAGATACGCAGTATTTT. Its translation is CASSPDGTGYSTDTQYF.

This clone has only a few counts. This rearrangement joins TRBV12-5 to TRBJ1-6; D not resolved. V was pared by 2 bases and J by 7 bases, with 6 bases between. The CDR3 runs 13 residues. From germline, CDR1 is LGHNT and CDR2 FRNRAP. For the CDR3, the DNA is TGTGCTAGTGGTTTGACGCCAAATTCACCCCTCCACTTT. Amino acid sequence: CASGLTPNSPLHF.

This rearrangement joins TRBV7-2 to TRBJ2-1; TRBD2 agrees at 7 bases. The CDR3 consists of 15 residues. V was pared by 3 bases and J by 6 bases, with 8 bases of the junction left unmatched. Germline V gene lookup returns CDR1 SGHTA and CDR2 FQGNSA. The CDR3 nucleotides are TGTGCCAGCAGCTTTACGCGGGAGAGGTCCAATGAGCAGTTCTTC. Amino acid sequence: CASSFTRERSNEQFF. Based on the CDR3 plus reference TRBV7-2 and TRBJ2-1, the full variable domain is GAGVSQSPSNKVTEKGKDVELRCDPISGHTALYWYRQSLGQGLEFLIYFQGNSAPDKSGLPSDRFSAERTGGSVSTLTIQRTQQEDSAVYLCASSFTRERSNEQFFGPGTRLTVL.

The V call is TRBV7-9, the J call TRBJ2-1, with 9 bases that match TRBD2. The V gene's germline CDR1 is SEHNR and CDR2 FQNEAQ (reference sequence). The CDR3 consists of 16 residues. V trimming: 1 base; J trimming: 6 bases; junction bases outside the gene matches: 7. The CDR3 DNA reads as TGTGCCAGCAGCTTAGAGGGTCTAGCGGGACGCAATGAGCAGTTCTTC. Its translation is CASSLEGLAGRNEQFF.

The V call is TRBV11-3, the J call TRBJ2-6; D is ambiguous. CDR1 is SGHNT, CDR2 YENEEA, per germline. Trimming pared 0 bases from V and 4 bases from J, leaving 1 base between. CDR3 length: 13 residues. CDR3 residues: CASSLDGANVLTF. In DNA form, the CDR3 reads TGTGCCAGCAGCTTAGACGGGGCCAACGTCCTGACTTTC.

This sequence joins TRBV28 and TRBJ1-2; 9 bases fit TRBD1. Trimming removed 5 bases from V and 6 bases from J; junction bases left unmatched: 4. The germline V gene has CDR1 MDHEN and CDR2 SYDVKM. The CDR3 spans 13 residues. The CDR3 DNA follows: TGTGCCAGCAGTAAACAGGGGGCGCATGGCTACACCTTC. Translated: CASSKQGAHGYTF.

This chain uses TRBV5-4 with TRBJ1-3, with D tentatively TRBD1 (5 bases). The CDR3 runs 17 residues. Trimming removed 0 bases from V and 0 bases from J, with 13 bases in between. Germline V gives CDR1 SGHNT, CDR2 YYREEE (reference sequence). The DNA of the CDR3 is TGTGCCAGCAGCTTGGTTGGTGGGGGGGGCTCTGGAAACACCATATATTTT. It specifies CASSLVGGGGSGNTIYF.

The chain uses TRBV19 and TRBJ1-6, with 7 bases matching TRBD1. The V gene end was trimmed by 3 bases and the J gene end by 7 bases; junction bases not matched to a gene: 18. The V gene's germline CDR1 is LNHDA and CDR2 SQIVND (reference sequence). The CDR3 has 19 amino acids. CDR3 nucleotide sequence: TGTGCCAGTAGTATCACCACGCCGGGGACCAGGGGGGTAAATTCACCCCTCCACTTT. Translated, it gives CASSITTPGTRGVNSPLHF.